These 13 T cell receptor beta chains came from one sample sequenced in a study of T cells in women clearing cervical HPV infection. Method: immunoSEQ multiplex PCR; TCRdb's copy keeps in-frame clones and lacks some. The specimen's table records about 36,000 clones. Sequences were obtained from blood buffy coat. These receptors were collected from a woman aged 18-70 years with a cervical HPV16 infection that either progressed to CIN3+ or cleared (not recorded which).

For this clone: The read is 3 residues too short to cover the CDR3 end, so that end is filled in from the germline J gene. The V gene is TRBV7-8, the J gene TRBJ1-2; 12 bases map to TRBD1. Germline CDR1 reads SGHVS; CDR2 reads FQNEAQ. CDR3 length: 15 residues. Unmatched junction bases numbered 4, after V lost 1 base and J lost 7 bases. CDR3 bases read: TGTGCCAGCAGCTTAGGGGGGACAGGGGGCCGTGGC. Translating gives CASSLGGTGGRG. The whole CDR3 protein reads CASSLGGTGGRGYTF.

Concerning this clone itself: Read sequence stops 3 residues before the CDR3 end, and the germline J gene provides the missing end. The chain carries TRBV7-6 and TRBJ2-3; D is ambiguous. The CDR3 is made up of 14 amino acids. CDR1 and CDR2 from the germline V gene are SGHVS and FNYEAQ. CDR3 bases read: TGTGCCAGCAGCTTAGGTGGCGGCAATCAGCCG. Translating gives CASSLGGGNQP. The CDR3 reads in full as CASSLGGGNQPQYF. Drawing the rest from reference TRBV7-6 and TRBJ2-3, the complete variable domain is GAGVSQSPRYKVTKRGQDVALRCDPISGHVSLYWYRQALGQGPEFLTYFNYEAQQDKSGLPNDRFSAERPEGSISTLTIQRTEQRDSAMYRCASSLGGGNQPQYFGPGTRLTVL.

Details on this clone: One end of the junction fails to match germline, which may point to a read error. The read falls 3 residues short of the CDR3 end, and the missing part is taken from the germline J gene. Other DNA variants within this sample encode the same CDR3. The gene calls are TRBV18 and TRBJ1-3, with 9 nucleotides matching TRBD1. The CDR3 loop spans 15 amino acids. Germline V CDR1 and CDR2: KGHSH, LQKENI. CDR3 sequence: CASSPYRGPGNTIYF. The covered CDR3 bases are TGTGCCAGCTCACCGTACAGGGGGCCCGGAAACACA.

Turning to this clone: The missing CDR3 end, 3 residues past where the read stops, is filled in from the germline J gene. The chain recombines TRBV6-2 or TRBV6-3 with TRBJ1-5; a weak D match, TRBD1 (5 bases). This CDR3 has 14 residues. Trimming cost V 4 bases and J 4 bases, with 11 bases left between them. CDR1 is MNHEY and CDR2 is SVGEGT in the germline V gene. The CDR3: CASSSFRQNQPQHF. The CDR3 bases that were read are TGTGCCAGCAGTTCTTTCCGACAGAATCAGCCC.

In regard to this clone: The read gets to within 3 residues of the CDR3 end, and the germline J gene fills in the rest. Other nucleotide sequences in the sample specify the same CDR3. The chain uses TRBV19 and TRBJ2-7, with TRBD1 matching over 12 bases. Germline lookup yields CDR1 LNHDA and CDR2 SQIVND (reference sequence). V lost 5 bases to trimming and J lost 4 bases; unmatched junction nucleotides: 12. The CDR3 length is 17 residues. CDR3 DNA (partial): TGTGCCAGTAGTCCCACACCCTCGGGACAGGGGGCTTACGAG. Its protein is CASSPTPSGQGAYE. The whole CDR3 sequence is CASSPTPSGQGAYEQYF.

Regarding this clone: Read coverage stops 3 residues before the CDR3 terminus; the germline J gene supplies the remainder. The V call is TRBV12-3 or TRBV12-4, the J call TRBJ2-5; 8 bases align to TRBD2. With 4 bases clipped from V and 2 bases from J, the junction kept 15 bases outside the gene matches. CDR3 length: 18 residues. CDR3 protein: CASSSPGGPIGFQETQYF. The CDR3 DNA, read in part, is TGTGCCAGCAGTTCCCCGGGGGGGCCTATCGGATTTCAAGAGACC.

With regard to this clone: The read ends 3 residues shy of where the CDR3 ends; the end is completed using the germline J gene. This chain links TRBV5-1 with TRBJ2-1; 7 nucleotides agree with TRBD2. This CDR3 spans 16 amino acids. Trimming at V came to 0 bases and at J to 0 bases, leaving 3 bases not matched to a gene. Germline V gene sequence: CDR1 SGHRS, CDR2 YFSETQ. CDR3 amino acids: CASSLAWGGSYNEQFF. CDR3 bases read: TGCGCCAGCAGCTTGGCCTGGGGGGGCTCCTACAATGAG.

About this clone: The read ends 3 residues before the CDR3 terminus; that terminus is restored from the germline J gene. The J gene is TRBJ1-1, the V gene TRBV30; possibly TRBD1 for D (6 bases). Germline values: CDR1 GTSNPN, CDR2 SVGIG (reference sequence). Trimming stripped 2 bases from V and 7 bases from J, with 11 bases between. The CDR3 length is 12 residues. CDR3 DNA, as far as it was read: TGTGCCTGGAGTACTACAGGGATTGAA. As protein: CAWSTTGIE. The CDR3 in its entirety is CAWSTTGIEAFF.

On this clone itself: The CDR3 extends 3 residues past the end of the read, so its final part is completed from the germline J gene. V usage is TRBV28 and J usage is TRBJ2-7; D might be TRBD2 (6 bases). Deletions cut 6 bases from V and 3 bases from J, with 12 bases between. This CDR3 is built from 13 residues. The germline V gene has CDR1 MDHEN and CDR2 SYDVKM. The CDR3 bases that were read are TGTGCCAGCAGCCGCCCCGGGGGCTACGAG. Protein sequence: CASSRPGGYE. The whole CDR3 protein is CASSRPGGYEQYF.

Regarding this clone: The read terminates 3 residues before the CDR3 end, so the remaining end is supplied by the germline J gene. V gene TRBV7-2 combines with J gene TRBJ2-4; 8 nucleotides line up with TRBD1. Germline values: CDR1 SGHTA, CDR2 FQGNSA. The CDR3 extends over 14 amino acids. The sequenced part of the CDR3 DNA is TGTGCCAGCAGCGCTACCGGGACAGGAGGCGGT. It is translated as CASSATGTGGG. The whole CDR3 protein reads CASSATGTGGGQYF.

Turning to this clone: The read is 3 residues too short to cover the CDR3 end, so that end is filled in from the germline J gene. The chain employs TRBV29-1 and TRBJ2-5, with D possibly matching TRBD2 (6 bases). The V gene's germline CDR1 is SQVTM and CDR2 ANQGSEA. V lost 7 bases, J lost 2 bases, and 14 bases lay in between. CDR3 length equals 13 residues. CDR3 residues: CSAERARQETQYF. CDR3 DNA, as far as it was read: TGCAGCGCCGAGCGGGCCAGACAAGAGACC.

This CDR3 is CASSLWGQGANEQYF. Incomplete CDR3 DNA: TGTGCCAGCAGTCTCTGGGGACAGGGGGCCAACGAG. The chain carries TRBV28 and TRBJ2-7; 12 bases map to TRBD1. The read terminates 3 residues before the CDR3 end, so the remaining end is supplied by the germline J gene. Germline lookup yields CDR1 MDHEN and CDR2 SYDVKM. The CDR3 length is 15 residues. Losses at the gene ends were 5 bases for V and 5 bases for J; bases not matched to a gene: 7.

As for this clone: The read finishes 3 residues shy of the CDR3 end, and the germline J gene is used to complete it. V is TRBV19 and J is TRBJ1-5, with D uncertain. Trimming stripped 3 bases from V and 4 bases from J, with 10 bases between. This CDR3 has 14 residues. Germline V gene data show CDR1 as LNHDA and CDR2 as SQIVND (reference sequence). CDR3 bases read: TGTGCCAGTAGTATCTCCGGCAGGAATCAGCCC. It codes for CASSISGRNQP. The entire CDR3 is CASSISGRNQPQHF.